Presented here are 25 T cell receptor beta chains from one specimen sequenced in a study of T-cell memory formation after mild COVID-19. Using its own MiXCR run on the 5' RACE reads, TCRdb lists one record per CDR3 protein. The table includes 100,000 to 130,000 distinct CDR3 sequences, around 17% detected once. The sample consisted of PBMCs or a T cell subset sorted from them (not recorded which). These receptors were taken from a man aged 18-30 years who had mild COVID-19 (a few samples of this study predate the infection). Cell type and time point are not known.

The sample holds a few counts of this clonotype. The chain has TRBV6-1 and TRBJ2-2; the D call may be TRBD1 or TRBD2 (5 bases each). The germline V and J ends were trimmed by 8 bases and 2 bases, with 12 bases remaining between them. Germline CDR1 reads MNHNS; CDR2 reads SASEGT. The CDR3 contains 14 residues. The CDR3: CASHRDGNTGELFF. The CDR3 nucleotides are TGTGCCAGCCATCGGGACGGAAACACCGGGGAGCTGTTTTTT.

This chain links TRBV7-8 with TRBJ2-3; TRBD1 matches at 10 bases. The CDR3 has 15 amino acids. With V trimmed by 3 bases and J by 5 bases, 5 bases remained unmatched. CDR1 is SGHVS and CDR2 is FQNEAQ in the germline V gene. CDR3 in amino acids: CASSFRDRGRDTQYF. The CDR3 region has the DNA TGTGCCAGCAGCTTCCGGGACAGGGGTAGAGATACGCAGTATTTT.

This clonotype was counted a few times. V and J are TRBV15 and TRBJ2-1; D is undetermined. With 0 bases removed from V and 7 bases from J, the gap between germline ends came to 13 bases. The germline V gene encodes CDR1 LNHNV and CDR2 YYDKDF (reference sequence). This CDR3 region has 15 residues. Here the CDR3 DNA reads TGTGCCACCAGCAGAGATTGGGCTAGTTATAATGAGCAGTTCTTC. Protein product: CATSRDWASYNEQFF.

This clonotype was seen a handful of times. The chain carries TRBV6-5 and TRBJ1-1; 8 bases are a match to TRBD1. The ends lost 5 bases at V and 3 bases at J; junction bases unmatched: 5. The length of the CDR3 is 14 residues. CDR1 and CDR2 (germline): MNHEY, SVGAGI. The CDR3 sequence is CASSRTGRDTEAFF. Here the CDR3 DNA reads TGTGCCAGCAGTCGGACAGGGAGGGACACTGAAGCTTTCTTT.

This clonotype was picked up a small number of times. This chain uses TRBV6-2 or TRBV6-3 with TRBJ2-1; D perhaps matches TRBD1 (5 bases). There are 17 residues in the CDR3. V was cut by 10 bases and J by 7 bases, with 29 bases left in between. Germline CDR1 reads MNHEY; CDR2 reads SVGEGT. The CDR3 is CATDGGVGRGLGNEQFF. The CDR3 nucleotides are TGTGCCACCGATGGTGGTGTGGGGCGAGGATTGGGGAATGAGCAGTTCTTC.

The chain has TRBV6-1 and TRBJ1-2; D is unclear. Germline assignment: CDR1 MNHNS and CDR2 SASEGT. The CDR3 spans 12 residues. V dropped 10 bases and J dropped 0 bases, with 9 bases sitting between them. The CDR3: CATRGPNYGYTF. The CDR3 nucleotides are TGTGCCACACGAGGGCCTAACTATGGCTACACCTTC.

This clonotype turned up a few times. V is TRBV27 and J is TRBJ2-2, with D perhaps given as TRBD1 or TRBD2 (5 bases each). V was pared by 4 bases and J by 5 bases, with 17 bases between. This CDR3 has 16 amino acids. The germline gives CDR1 MNHEY, CDR2 SMNVEV (reference sequence). CDR3 loop: CASSSPSGTATGELFF. For the CDR3, the DNA is TGTGCCAGCAGTTCCCCATCCGGGACGGCTACCGGGGAGCTGTTTTTT.

The chain carries TRBV4-3 and TRBJ2-6; the match to TRBD1 covers 7 bases. CDR3 length: 19 amino acids. From germline, CDR1 is LGHNA and CDR2 YSLEER. Losses at the gene ends were 1 base for V and 4 bases for J; bases not matched to a gene: 13. CDR3 residues: CASSQGGARGPGGANVLTF. The CDR3 region has the DNA TGCGCCAGCAGCCAAGGAGGGGCGAGGGGGCCGGGAGGGGCCAACGTCCTGACTTTC.

The rearrangement links TRBV6-2 or TRBV6-3 to TRBJ2-1, with D perhaps given as TRBD1 or TRBD2 (6 bases each). This CDR3 has 15 amino acids. The germline V and J ends were trimmed by 7 bases and 5 bases, with 18 bases remaining between them. Germline assignment: CDR1 MNHEY and CDR2 SVGEGT. CDR3 bases: TGTGCCAGCACGGGGGCGGTGGCCCAAAACAATGAGCAGTTCTTC. Translation: CASTGAVAQNNEQFF.

This rearrangement joins TRBV27 to TRBJ2-5, with D possibly being TRBD1 (6 bases). Trimming left V 4 bases short and J 5 bases short, with 20 bases between. The CDR3 length is 16 residues. The germline CDR1 and CDR2 sequences are MNHEY and SMNVEV (reference sequence). The CDR3 region has the DNA TGTGCCAGCAGTTCAATCACAGGGACCAGAGCGGAGACCCAGTACTTC. Translating it yields CASSSITGTRAETQYF.

This clonotype was recorded a few times. This rearrangement joins TRBV7-2 to TRBJ2-7; D remains ambiguous. The V end lost 4 bases, the J end lost 0 bases, and 13 bases lay between the germline ends. This CDR3 is built from 15 residues. Germline values: CDR1 SGHTA, CDR2 FQGNSA. CDR3 sequence: CASSSFLRSSYEQYF. CDR3 in DNA: TGTGCCAGCAGCTCGTTTCTACGCAGCTCCTACGAGCAGTACTTC.

This clonotype was observed a handful of times. The chain employs TRBV7-9 and TRBJ1-4; the D gene is possibly TRBD1 (5 bases). The CDR3 contains 13 residues. The V end lost 7 bases, the J end lost 8 bases, and 14 bases lay between the germline ends. Looked up from germline, CDR1 is SEHNR and CDR2 is FQNEAQ (reference sequence). The CDR3 DNA reads TGTGCCAGCAATCGCAGGGAGGGCGAAAAACTGTTTTTT. Protein sequence: CASNRREGEKLFF.

The chain links TRBV14 to TRBJ2-5, with D possibly TRBD1 on 6 matching bases. Germline lookup yields CDR1 SGHDN and CDR2 FVKESK. The CDR3 length is 14 residues. V was shortened by 2 bases and J by 4 bases, with 11 bases between the two germline ends. The CDR3 DNA sequence: TGTGCCAGCAGCCAAATACAGGGCCGAGAGACCCAGTACTTC. Its translation is CASSQIQGRETQYF.

The rearrangement joins TRBV5-1 to TRBJ1-1; D is perhaps TRBD1 (6 bases). The CDR3 spans 14 residues. Germline lookup yields CDR1 SGHRS and CDR2 YFSETQ. Trimming cost V 2 bases and J 5 bases, with 13 bases left between them. The CDR3 nucleotides are TGCGCCAGCAGCTTACCAGGGGTGGGAACTGAAGCTTTCTTT. It specifies CASSLPGVGTEAFF. The full variable domain, with the rest looked up from reference TRBV5-1 and TRBJ1-1, is KAGVTQTPRYLIKTRGQQVTLSCSPISGHRSVSWYQQTPGQGLQFLFEYFSETQRNKGNFPGRFSGRQFSNSRSEMNVSTLELGDSALYLCASSLPGVGTEAFFGQGTRLTVV.

This clonotype was counted ten times or more. The chain is built from TRBV7-9 and TRBJ2-1, with D maybe TRBD2 (5 bases). Trimming removed 3 bases at V and 1 base at J, with 10 bases between. The CDR3 runs to 15 residues. Germline CDR1 is SEHNR and CDR2 is FQNEAQ (reference sequence). The CDR3 loop is CASSFRGSSYNEQFF. CDR3 DNA sequence: TGTGCCAGCAGCTTCCGGGGATCATCCTACAATGAGCAGTTCTTC.

V gene TRBV3-1 combines with J gene TRBJ2-7, with 8 bases lining up with TRBD1. Germline CDR1 and CDR2: LGHDT and YNNKEL (reference sequence). With V trimmed by 7 bases and J by 0 bases, 5 bases remained unmatched. The CDR3 has 14 amino acids. CDR3 sequence: CASTRTGSSYEQYF. In DNA, the CDR3 is TGTGCCAGCACCCGGACAGGGTCCTCCTACGAGCAGTACTTC.

Here the CDR3 reads CASRDRGSNQPQHF. CDR3 in DNA: TGTGCCAGCAGAGACAGGGGAAGCAATCAGCCCCAGCATTTT. The chain combines TRBV7-2 with TRBJ1-5, with 8 bases lining up with TRBD1. The CDR3 runs to 14 residues. In germline, CDR1 is SGHTA, CDR2 FQGNSA. With 6 bases clipped from V and 1 base from J, the junction kept 2 bases outside the gene matches.

The chain recombines TRBV10-1 with TRBJ1-1; no clear D. Germline V gene data show CDR1 as WNHNN and CDR2 as SYGVQD (reference sequence). CDR3 length: 15 residues. V lost 2 bases and J 1 base, leaving 11 bases between the germline ends. The CDR3 protein is CASSEAGEGNTEAFF. The CDR3 DNA is TGCGCCAGCAGTGAGGCCGGGGAAGGGAACACTGAAGCTTTCTTT.

This chain uses TRBV20-1 with TRBJ2-4, with D perhaps TRBD1 (5 bases). CDR3 length equals 16 residues. The germline gives CDR1 DFQATT, CDR2 SNEGSKA (reference sequence). V shed 0 bases and J shed 6 bases, with 18 bases lying between them. The CDR3 sequence: CSARDQGGVERNIQYF. The CDR3, as DNA: TGCAGTGCTAGAGATCAGGGTGGTGTAGAGAGAAACATTCAGTACTTC.

The genes are TRBV6-5 and TRBJ2-7, with 8 bases that match TRBD1. The CDR3 consists of 15 residues. Germline values: CDR1 MNHEY, CDR2 SVGAGI. V lost 6 bases, J lost 0 bases, and 7 bases stayed unmatched. The CDR3 loop is CASRDTGGSSYEQYF. CDR3 DNA: TGTGCCAGCAGGGATACAGGGGGAAGCTCCTACGAGCAGTACTTC.

The rearrangement joins TRBV11-1 to TRBJ2-2; D not certain. The CDR3 totals 16 residues. The germline CDR1 and CDR2 sequences are SGHAT and FQDESV (reference sequence). V gave up 5 bases and J gave up 0 bases, with 13 bases separating them. CDR3 sequence (DNA): TGTGCCAGCAGCCCCCGGCTGATTACGAACACCGGGGAGCTGTTTTTT. This gives the protein CASSPRLITNTGELFF. Looking up the rest from reference TRBV11-1 and TRBJ2-2 gives the full variable domain: EAEVAQSPRYKITEKSQAVAFWCDPISGHATLYWYRQILGQGPELLVQFQDESVVDDSQLPKDRFSAERLKGVDSTLKIQPAELGDSAMYLCASSPRLITNTGELFFGEGSRLTVL.

The CDR3 here is CASSARIDTQYF. The CDR3 coding sequence is TGTGCCAGCAGTGCCCGGATAGATACGCAGTATTTT. V is TRBV6-1 and J is TRBJ2-3; D ambiguous. The V end lost 4 bases, the J end lost 5 bases, and 7 bases lay between the germline ends. This CDR3 comprises 12 residues. The germline gives CDR1 MNHNS, CDR2 SASEGT.

This clonotype was recorded a few times. The chain is built from TRBV20-1 and TRBJ2-4; 11 nucleotides match TRBD1. Per the germline V gene, CDR1 is DFQATT and CDR2 is SNEGSKA (reference sequence). Trimming removed 4 bases from V and 7 bases from J; junction bases left unmatched: 6. This CDR3 has 14 residues. In DNA form, the CDR3 reads TGCAGTGCTACCGGGACAGGGGGTCTGAACATTCAGTACTTC. Amino acids: CSATGTGGLNIQYF.

The chain links TRBV6-5 to TRBJ2-1, with 11 bases fitting TRBD1. This CDR3 has 15 amino acids. V shed 5 bases and J 3 bases; nucleotides not matched to a gene: 3. Germline V gives CDR1 MNHEY, CDR2 SVGAGI. This chain's CDR3 is CASSGGQGVYNEQFF. The CDR3 region has the DNA TGTGCCAGCAGTGGGGGACAGGGGGTCTACAATGAGCAGTTCTTC.

The chain employs TRBV11-2 and TRBJ2-3; possibly TRBD1 or TRBD2 for D (6 bases each). This CDR3 has 14 residues. V was pared by 6 bases and J by 0 bases, with 10 bases between. Germline V lookup: CDR1 SGHAT, CDR2 FQNNGV. DNA of the CDR3: TGTGCCAGCAGAAGGGGGGTTAGCACAGATACGCAGTATTTT. This sequence encodes CASRRGVSTDTQYF.